This TCR beta chain was retrieved from a study of T cells in narcolepsy. For the study at large: Enrolled donors included narcolepsy type 1 or type 2 patients and healthy controls.

With respect to this clone: What it binds is not known.

Germline CDR1 is MNHEY and CDR2 is SVGAGI. Trimming pared 4 bases from V and 5 bases from J, leaving 9 bases between. CDR3 length equals 12 residues. Method: immunoSEQ multiplex PCR; TCRdb's copy keeps in-frame clones and lacks some. This sample has some 30,000 clones, with over 80% found just once. General study results and limits: Autoreactive HCRT-specific and TRIB2-specific clonotypes were marked in same-patient CSF-versus-blood CD4+ comparisons. Reportedly, autoreactive clonotypes were serially detected in patients' blood but not controls'.

Sample: memory (CD45RA-) CD4+ T cells from blood. The rearrangement links TRBV6-5 to TRBJ2-7; D uncertain. The sequence came from a human donor in good health. The CDR3, as DNA: TGTGCCAGCAGTTCCCAGACCCACGAGCAGTACTTC. Translated: CASSSQTHEQYF.